This T cell receptor beta chain was obtained from a study of cytomegalovirus exposure and HLA in healthy donors. Study findings and constraints: TCR beta chains numbering roughly 150 were designated cytomegalovirus-associated. There were a few CMV-associated chains whose specificity for CMV antigens was confirmed in vitro.

The length of the CDR3 is 15 residues. Germline CDR1 reads LGHNA; CDR2 reads YNFKEQ. V was trimmed by 0 bases and J by 7 bases, leaving 15 bases between them. Using immunoSEQ multiplex PCR, the repertoire was profiled, and TCRdb retains in-frame clones only, with some absent. This table holds approximately 270,000 clones, over 75% found once. Separate from the roughly 610-subject first cohort, the approximately 120-subject validation cohort was the one that the donors belonged to. Turning to this clone: Its specificity is not known.

The chain employs TRBV4-2 and TRBJ1-2; D is unresolved. Sequencing was carried out using PBMCs. The receptor was isolated from a man aged 18 to 29 in good health and CMV-seropositive. In nucleotides, the CDR3 is TGTGCCAGCAGCCAAGATAACGGCCAGTCGGTTGGCTACACCTTC. It is translated as CASSQDNGQSVGYTF.